This T cell receptor beta chain is drawn from a study of graft-versus-host responses after intestinal transplantation. At the level of the study: Isolated intestinal, liver-intestinal, or multivisceral transplants were what recipients had. Whole-study results and caveats: Peak GvH clone levels in circulation were associated with early post-transplant HvG declines.

Comment on this clone: The antigen is not known.

Produced via immunoSEQ multiplex PCR; TCRdb's table is partial and in-frame only. The sample has roughly 50,000 clones; about 90% are singletons. The material sequenced was PBMCs, taken 650 to 680 days after intestinal transplant. The sequence derives from a human patient who received an intestinal transplant, so some T cells may come from the graft donor.

The CDR3 sequence: CASSLVGTGNQPQHF. The CDR3 DNA follows: TGTGCCAGCAGCTTAGTTGGGACAGGGAATCAGCCCCAGCATTTT. This chain links TRBV7-2 with TRBJ1-5; 9 nucleotides agree with TRBD1. The V segment lost 1 base and the J segment 4 bases; nucleotides outside the gene matches: 2. The CDR3 extends over 15 amino acids. In germline, CDR1 is SGHTA, CDR2 FQGNSA.